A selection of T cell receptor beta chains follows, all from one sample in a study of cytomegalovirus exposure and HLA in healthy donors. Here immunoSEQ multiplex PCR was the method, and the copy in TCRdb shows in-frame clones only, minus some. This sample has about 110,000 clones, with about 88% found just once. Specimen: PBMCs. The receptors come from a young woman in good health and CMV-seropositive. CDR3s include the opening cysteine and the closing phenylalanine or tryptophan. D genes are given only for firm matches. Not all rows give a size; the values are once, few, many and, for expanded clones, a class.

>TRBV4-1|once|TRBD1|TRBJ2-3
TGCGCCAGCAGCTTAGCCGGACAGGGTCCTAGCACAGATACGCAGTATTTT
CASSLAGQGPSTDTQYF
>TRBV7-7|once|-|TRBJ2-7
TGTGCCAGCAGCTTAGGAGACTCGAGCTACGAGCAGTACTTC
CASSLGDSSYEQYF
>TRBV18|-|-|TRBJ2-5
TGTGCCAGCTCACCGCAGGGGTCGCGGGAGACCCAGTACTTC
CASSPQGSRETQYF
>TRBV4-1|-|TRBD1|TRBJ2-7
TGCGCCAGCAGCCAAACCGGGACAGGGTTGTACGAGCAGTACTTC
CASSQTGTGLYEQYF
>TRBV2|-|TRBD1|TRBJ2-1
TGTGCCAGCAGGATAGGGACAGGGCATTACAATGAGCAGTTCTTC
CASRIGTGHYNEQFF
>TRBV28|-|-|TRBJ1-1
TGTGCCAGCAGTTTATTGGGACAACAGAACACTGAAGCTTTCTTT
CASSLLGQQNTEAFF
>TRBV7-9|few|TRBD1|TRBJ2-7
TGTGCCAGCAGCATACTAGGACAGGGCTACGAGCAGTACTTC
CASSILGQGYEQYF
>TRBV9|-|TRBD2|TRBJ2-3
TGTGCCAGCAGCCCAGGGGGTGCTAGCGGGGGGTCAGGAGCATTT
CASSPGGASGGSGAF
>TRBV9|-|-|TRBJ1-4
TGTGCCAGCAGTGACAGTGTCGATGAAAAACTGTTTTTT
CASSDSVDEKLFF
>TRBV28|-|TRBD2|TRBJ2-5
TGTGCCAGCAGGCCTCCCTTGGGAGGGAGTGAGACCCAGTACTTC
CASRPPLGGSETQYF
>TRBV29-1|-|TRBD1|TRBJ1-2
TGCAGCGTTGAAGTGGGACAGGGTCACGGCTACACCTTC
CSVEVGQGHGYTF
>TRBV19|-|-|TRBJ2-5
TGTGCCACCCCCCAGGAGGGACCAACCAAAGCCGGGGAGACCCAGTACTTC
CATPQEGPTKAGETQYF
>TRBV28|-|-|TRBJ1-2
TGTGCCAGCAGCCCCACATACTATGGCTACACCTTC
CASSPTYYGYTF
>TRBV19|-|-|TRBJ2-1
TGTGCCAGTAGCCCCTCGGTAAGCTCCTACAATGAGCAGTTCTTC
CASSPSVSSYNEQFF
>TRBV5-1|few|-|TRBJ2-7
TGCGCCAGCGGTAAAAACAGTGCCACCTACGAGCAGTACTTC
CASGKNSATYEQYF
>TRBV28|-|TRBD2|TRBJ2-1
TGTGCCAGCAGTTTATTCGCTAGCGGGACAGTATACAATGAGCAGTTCTTC
CASSLFASGTVYNEQFF
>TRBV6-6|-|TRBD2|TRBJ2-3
TGTGCCAGCAGTTTGGGACTAGCGCACGGCACAGATACGCAGTATTTT
CASSLGLAHGTDTQYF
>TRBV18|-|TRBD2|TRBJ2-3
TGTGCCAGCTCACCACTGACTAGCGGGACGTATAGCACAGATACGCAGTATTTT
CASSPLTSGTYSTDTQYF
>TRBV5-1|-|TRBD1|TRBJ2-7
TGCGCCAGCAGCGTGGAGGACAGGTCCATCTCCTACGAGCAGTACTTC
CASSVEDRSISYEQYF
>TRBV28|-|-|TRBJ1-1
TGTGCCAGCAGTTTAGTGGCAGGCACTGAAGCTTTCTTT
CASSLVAGTEAFF
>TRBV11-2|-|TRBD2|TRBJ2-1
TGTGCCAGCAGCTTGGGGGGGGTCAATGAGCAGTTCTTC
CASSLGGVNEQFF
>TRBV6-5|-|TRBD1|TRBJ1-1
TGTGCCAGCAGTTACTTAGGGACAGTGAACACTGAAGCTTTCTTT
CASSYLGTVNTEAFF
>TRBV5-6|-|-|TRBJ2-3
TGTGCCAGCAGCTTGGGGAGTGATACGCAGTATTTT
CASSLGSDTQYF
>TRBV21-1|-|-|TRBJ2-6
TGTGCCAGCAGCCCCAGGGGCGCTGGGGCCAACGTCCTGACTTTC
CASSPRGAGANVLTF
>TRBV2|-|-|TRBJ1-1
TGTGCCAGCAGTGAAGCGCTAGTCGGCGGCACTGAAGCTTTCTTT
CASSEALVGGTEAFF
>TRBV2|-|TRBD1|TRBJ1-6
TGTGCCAGCAGACAGGGGGCGACGGTTGGACCCCTCCACTTT
CASRQGATVGPLHF
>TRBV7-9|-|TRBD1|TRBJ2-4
TGTGCCAGCAGCTGGGACAGGGCCAAAAACATTCAGTACTTC
CASSWDRAKNIQYF
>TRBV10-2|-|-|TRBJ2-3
TGCGCCAGCAGTGAGTCGAATCCGGGATCAGATACGCAGTATTTT
CASSESNPGSDTQYF
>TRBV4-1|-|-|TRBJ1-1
TGCGCCAGCAGCACGGACAGCTACACTGAAGCTTTCTTT
CASSTDSYTEAFF
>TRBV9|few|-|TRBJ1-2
TGTGCCAGCAGCGTAGCGGGGGACTATGGCTACACCTTC
CASSVAGDYGYTF
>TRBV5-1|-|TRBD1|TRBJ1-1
TGCGCCAGCAGCTTGGCCCGGTTCACAGGGGTGAACGCTGAAGCTTTCTTT
CASSLARFTGVNAEAFF
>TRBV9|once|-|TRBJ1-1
TGTGCCAGCAGCGAGCGTCCAGGAGGGACTGAAGCTTTCTTT
CASSERPGGTEAFF
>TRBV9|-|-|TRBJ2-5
TGTGCCAGCAGCGTAGTTGGGGGCATGGAGACCCAGTACTTC
CASSVVGGMETQYF
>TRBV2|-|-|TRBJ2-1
TGTGCCACGCAATCCTTTACAGGGAGCTCCTACAATGAGCAGTTCTTC
CATQSFTGSSYNEQFF
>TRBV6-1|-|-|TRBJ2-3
TGTGCCAGCAGTGAAGCGCGAGGGACACATACGCAGTATTTT
CASSEARGTHTQYF
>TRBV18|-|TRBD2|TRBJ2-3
TGTGCCAGCTCACCACCGGGACTAGCGGGAGCAGATACGCAGTATTTT
CASSPPGLAGADTQYF
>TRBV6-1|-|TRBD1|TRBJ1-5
TGTGCCAGCACCCTAGACAGGGGCTCCAATCAGCCCCAGCATTTT
CASTLDRGSNQPQHF
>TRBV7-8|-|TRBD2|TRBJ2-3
TGTGCCAGCAGCCCCGGGACTAGCTTTACCACAGATACGCAGTATTTT
CASSPGTSFTTDTQYF
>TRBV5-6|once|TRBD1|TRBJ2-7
TGTGCCAGCAGCTCCGGGACAGATTACGAGCAGTACTTC
CASSSGTDYEQYF
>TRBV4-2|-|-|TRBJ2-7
TGTGCCAGCAGCCAAGATCAGGGGAGTTCCGCCGAGCAGTACTTC
CASSQDQGSSAEQYF